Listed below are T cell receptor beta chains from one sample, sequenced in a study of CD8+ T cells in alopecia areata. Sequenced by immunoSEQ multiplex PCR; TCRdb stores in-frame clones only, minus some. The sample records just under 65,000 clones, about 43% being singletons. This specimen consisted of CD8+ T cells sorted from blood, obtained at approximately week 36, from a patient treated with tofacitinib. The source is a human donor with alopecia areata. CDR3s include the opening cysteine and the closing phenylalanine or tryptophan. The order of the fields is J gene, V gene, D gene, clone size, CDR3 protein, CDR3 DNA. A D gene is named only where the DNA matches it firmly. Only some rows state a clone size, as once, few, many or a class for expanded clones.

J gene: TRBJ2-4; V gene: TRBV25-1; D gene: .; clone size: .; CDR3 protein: CASSDGSGGNIQYF; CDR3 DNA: TGTGCCAGCAGTGACGGTTCGGGGGGCAACATTCAGTACTTC
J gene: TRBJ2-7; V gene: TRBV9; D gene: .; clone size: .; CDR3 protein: CASSVVSGGEQYF; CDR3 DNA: TGTGCCAGCAGCGTAGTCTCGGGCGGCGAGCAGTACTTC
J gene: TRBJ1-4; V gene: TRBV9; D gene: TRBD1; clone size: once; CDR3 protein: CASSGQGFEKLFF; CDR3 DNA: TGTGCCAGCAGCGGACAGGGATTTGAAAAACTGTTTTTT
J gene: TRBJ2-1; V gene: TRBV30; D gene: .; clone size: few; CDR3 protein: CAWSPGVGDNEQFF; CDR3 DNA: TGTGCCTGGAGTCCGGGGGTTGGGGACAATGAGCAGTTCTTC
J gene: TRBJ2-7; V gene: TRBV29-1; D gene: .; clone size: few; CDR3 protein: CSVEAPGPSEQYF; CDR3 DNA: TGCAGCGTTGAAGCACCGGGCCCGAGCGAGCAGTACTTC
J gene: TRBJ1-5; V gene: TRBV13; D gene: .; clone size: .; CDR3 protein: CASSLGSGQPQHF; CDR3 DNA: TGTGCCAGCAGCTTAGGCTCGGGTCAGCCCCAGCATTTT
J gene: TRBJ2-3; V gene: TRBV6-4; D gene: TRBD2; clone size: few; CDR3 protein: CASSDSFREVGTDTQYF; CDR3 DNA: TGTGCCAGCAGTGACTCGTTTCGGGAGGTTGGCACAGATACGCAGTATTTT
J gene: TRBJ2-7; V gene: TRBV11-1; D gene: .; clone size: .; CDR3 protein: CASSATGSYEQYF; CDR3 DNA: TGTGCCAGCAGCGCGACAGGTTCCTACGAGCAGTACTTC
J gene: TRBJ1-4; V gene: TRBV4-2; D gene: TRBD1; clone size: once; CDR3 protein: CASSQETGVGEKLFF; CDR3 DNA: TGTGCCAGCAGCCAGGAGACAGGGGTTGGCGAAAAACTGTTTTTT
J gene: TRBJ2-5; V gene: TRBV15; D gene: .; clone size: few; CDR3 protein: CATRGPSETQYF; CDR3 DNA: TGTGCCACCAGGGGGCCGTCAGAGACCCAGTACTTC
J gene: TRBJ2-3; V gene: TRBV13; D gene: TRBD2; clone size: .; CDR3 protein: CASSYRTSGRSTQYF; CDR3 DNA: TGTGCCAGCAGCTATCGGACTAGCGGGAGAAGTACGCAGTATTTT
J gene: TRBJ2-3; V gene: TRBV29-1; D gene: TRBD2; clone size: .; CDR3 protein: CSVLLATLDTQYF; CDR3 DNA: TGCAGCGTTTTACTAGCGACCTTAGATACGCAGTATTTT
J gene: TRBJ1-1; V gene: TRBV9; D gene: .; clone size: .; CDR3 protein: CASSVGVEAFF; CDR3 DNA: TGTGCCAGCAGCGTAGGAGTTGAAGCTTTCTTT
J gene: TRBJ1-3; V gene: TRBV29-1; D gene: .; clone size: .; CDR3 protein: CSVGGGISGNTIYF; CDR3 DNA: TGCAGCGTTGGAGGGGGAATATCTGGAAACACCATATATTTT
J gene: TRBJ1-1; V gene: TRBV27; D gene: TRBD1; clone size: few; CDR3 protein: CASSSDRDLPNTEAFF; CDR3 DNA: TGTGCCAGCAGTTCCGACAGGGACCTACCGAACACTGAAGCTTTCTTT
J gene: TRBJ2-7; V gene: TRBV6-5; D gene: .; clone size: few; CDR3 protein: CASSYSLGRGYEQYF; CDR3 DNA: TGTGCCAGCAGTTACTCGCTGGGAAGGGGGTACGAGCAGTACTTC
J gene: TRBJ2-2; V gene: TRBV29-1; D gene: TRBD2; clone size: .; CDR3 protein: CSGGLGDTGELFF; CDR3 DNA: TGCAGCGGGGGACTAGGGGACACCGGGGAGCTGTTTTTT
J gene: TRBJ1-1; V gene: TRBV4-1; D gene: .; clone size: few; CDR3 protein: CASSRGVTEAFF; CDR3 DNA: TGCGCCAGCAGCCGAGGAGTTACTGAAGCTTTCTTT
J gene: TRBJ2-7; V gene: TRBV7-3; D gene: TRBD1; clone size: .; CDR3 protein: CASRLTGAPYEQYF; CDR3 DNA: TGTGCCAGCCGCTTGACAGGGGCTCCCTACGAGCAGTACTTC
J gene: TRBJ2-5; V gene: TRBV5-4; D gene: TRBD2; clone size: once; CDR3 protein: CASSPGLAETQYF; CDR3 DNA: TGTGCCAGCAGCCCCGGACTAGCGGAGACCCAGTACTTC
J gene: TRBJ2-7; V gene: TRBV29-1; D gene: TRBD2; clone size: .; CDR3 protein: CSVGGGTSGTYEQYF; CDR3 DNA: TGCAGCGTGGGAGGCGGGACTAGCGGAACCTACGAGCAGTACTTC
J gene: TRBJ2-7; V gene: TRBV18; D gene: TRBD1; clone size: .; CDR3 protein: CASSFPGQGLYEQYF; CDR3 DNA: TGTGCCAGCAGTTTCCCCGGACAGGGCCTCTACGAGCAGTACTTC
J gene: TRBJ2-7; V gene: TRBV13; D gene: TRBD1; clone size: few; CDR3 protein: CASSGTGTGTYEQYF; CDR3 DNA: TGTGCCAGCAGCGGGACCGGGACAGGAACCTACGAGCAGTACTTC
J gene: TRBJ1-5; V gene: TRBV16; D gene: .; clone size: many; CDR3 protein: CASSPWAGEFNQPQHF; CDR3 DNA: TGTGCCAGCAGCCCCTGGGCAGGGGAATTCAATCAGCCCCAGCATTTT
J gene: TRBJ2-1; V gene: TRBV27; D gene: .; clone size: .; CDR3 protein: CASSLGRIYNEQFF; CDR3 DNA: TGTGCCAGCAGTTTGGGGCGGATCTACAATGAGCAGTTCTTC
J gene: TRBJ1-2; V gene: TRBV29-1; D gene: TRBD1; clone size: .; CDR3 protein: CSVEGQGYGYTF; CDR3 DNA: TGCAGCGTTGAAGGACAGGGCTATGGCTACACCTTC
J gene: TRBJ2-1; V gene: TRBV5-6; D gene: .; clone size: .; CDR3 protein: CASSAGLINEQFF; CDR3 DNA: TGTGCCAGCAGCGCCGGCCTCATTAATGAGCAGTTCTTC
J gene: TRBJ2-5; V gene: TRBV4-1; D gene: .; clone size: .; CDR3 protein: CASSGPGQETQYF; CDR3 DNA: TGCGCCAGCAGCGGGCCGGGACAAGAGACCCAGTACTTC
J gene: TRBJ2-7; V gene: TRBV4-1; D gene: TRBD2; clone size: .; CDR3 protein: CASSPGTSAYEQYF; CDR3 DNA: TGCGCCAGCAGCCCGGGGACTAGTGCTTACGAGCAGTACTTC
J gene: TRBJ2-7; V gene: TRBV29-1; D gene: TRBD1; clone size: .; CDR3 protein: CSVELRDRGPTYEQYF; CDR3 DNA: TGCAGCGTTGAACTCCGGGACAGGGGGCCCACCTACGAGCAGTACTTC
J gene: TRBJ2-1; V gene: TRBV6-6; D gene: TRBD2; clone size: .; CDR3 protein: CASSYGGRAYNEQFF; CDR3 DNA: TGTGCCAGCAGTTACGGCGGGAGGGCCTACAATGAGCAGTTCTTC